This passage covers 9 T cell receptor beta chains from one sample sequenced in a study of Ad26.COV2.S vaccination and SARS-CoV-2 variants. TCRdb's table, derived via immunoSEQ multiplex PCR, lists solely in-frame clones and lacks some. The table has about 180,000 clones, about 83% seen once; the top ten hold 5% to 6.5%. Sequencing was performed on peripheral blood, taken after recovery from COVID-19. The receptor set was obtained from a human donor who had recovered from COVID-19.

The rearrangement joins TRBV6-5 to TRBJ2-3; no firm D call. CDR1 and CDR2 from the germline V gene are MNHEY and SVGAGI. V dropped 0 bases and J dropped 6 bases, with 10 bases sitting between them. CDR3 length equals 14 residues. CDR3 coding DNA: TGTGCCAGCAGTTACTCACTCTTATGGGATACGCAGTATTTT. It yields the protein CASSYSLLWDTQYF.

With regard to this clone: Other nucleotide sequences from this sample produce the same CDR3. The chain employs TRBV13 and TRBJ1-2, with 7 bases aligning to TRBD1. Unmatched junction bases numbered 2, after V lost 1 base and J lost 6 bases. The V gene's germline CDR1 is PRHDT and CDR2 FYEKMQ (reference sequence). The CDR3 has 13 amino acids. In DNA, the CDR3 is TGTGCCAGCAGCTTAGACAGGGGAGATGGCTACACCTTC. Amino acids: CASSLDRGDGYTF.

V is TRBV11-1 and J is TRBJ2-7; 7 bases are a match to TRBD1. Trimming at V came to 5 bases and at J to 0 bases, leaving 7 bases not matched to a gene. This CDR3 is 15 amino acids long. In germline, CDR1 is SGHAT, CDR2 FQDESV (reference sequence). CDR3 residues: CASSDGTEYSYEQYF. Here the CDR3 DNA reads TGTGCCAGCAGCGATGGGACAGAATACTCCTACGAGCAGTACTTC.

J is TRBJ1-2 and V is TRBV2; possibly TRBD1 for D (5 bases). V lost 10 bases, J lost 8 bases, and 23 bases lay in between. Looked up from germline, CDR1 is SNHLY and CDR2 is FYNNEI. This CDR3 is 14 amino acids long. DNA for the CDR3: TGTGCCACCGCTTCGGGGCGTTCCTCCGACGGCTACACCTTC. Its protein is CATASGRSSDGYTF.

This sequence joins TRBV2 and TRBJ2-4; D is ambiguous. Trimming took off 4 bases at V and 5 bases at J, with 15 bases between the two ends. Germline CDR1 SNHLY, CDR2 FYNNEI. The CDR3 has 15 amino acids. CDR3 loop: CASSAENSQENIQYF. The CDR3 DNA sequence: TGTGCCAGCAGTGCGGAGAATAGCCAGGAAAACATTCAGTACTTC.

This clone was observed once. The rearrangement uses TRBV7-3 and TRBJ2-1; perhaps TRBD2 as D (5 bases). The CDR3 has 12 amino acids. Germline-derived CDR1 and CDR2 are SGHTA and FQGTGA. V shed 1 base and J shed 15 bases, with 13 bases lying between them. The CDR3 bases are TGTGCCAGCAGCTTAAACGGGGAAGTTCTGTTCTTC. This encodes CASSLNGEVLFF.

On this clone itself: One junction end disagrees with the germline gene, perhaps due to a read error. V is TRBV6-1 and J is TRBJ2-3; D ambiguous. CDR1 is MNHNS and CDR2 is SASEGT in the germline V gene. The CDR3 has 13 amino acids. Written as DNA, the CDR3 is TGTGCCAGCAGTAAAGCTACGACAGATACGCAGTATTTT. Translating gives CASSKATTDTQYF.

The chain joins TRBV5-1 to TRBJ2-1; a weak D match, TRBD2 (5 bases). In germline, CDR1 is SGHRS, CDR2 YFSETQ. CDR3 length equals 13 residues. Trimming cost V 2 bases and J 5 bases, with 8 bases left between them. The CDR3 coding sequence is TGCGCCAGCAGCTTCCGGGGAGACAATGAGCAGTTCTTC. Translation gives CASSFRGDNEQFF.

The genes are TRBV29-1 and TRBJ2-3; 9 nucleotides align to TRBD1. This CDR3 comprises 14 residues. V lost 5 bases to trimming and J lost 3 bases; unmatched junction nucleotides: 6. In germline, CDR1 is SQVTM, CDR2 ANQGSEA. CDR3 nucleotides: TGCAGCGTTACAGGGGGACAGGGAACAGATACGCAGTATTTT. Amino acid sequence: CSVTGGQGTDTQYF.